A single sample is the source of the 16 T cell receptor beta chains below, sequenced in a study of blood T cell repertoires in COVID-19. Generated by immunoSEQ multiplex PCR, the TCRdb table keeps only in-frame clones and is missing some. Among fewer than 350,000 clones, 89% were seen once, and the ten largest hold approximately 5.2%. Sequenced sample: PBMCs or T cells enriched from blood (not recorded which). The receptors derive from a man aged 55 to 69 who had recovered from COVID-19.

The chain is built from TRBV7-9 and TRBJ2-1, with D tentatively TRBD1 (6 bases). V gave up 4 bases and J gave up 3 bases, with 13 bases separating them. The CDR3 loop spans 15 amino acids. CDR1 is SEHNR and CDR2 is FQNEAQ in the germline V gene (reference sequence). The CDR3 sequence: CASSSSGTYYNEQFF. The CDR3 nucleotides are TGTGCCAGCAGCTCATCCGGGACATACTACAATGAGCAGTTCTTC.

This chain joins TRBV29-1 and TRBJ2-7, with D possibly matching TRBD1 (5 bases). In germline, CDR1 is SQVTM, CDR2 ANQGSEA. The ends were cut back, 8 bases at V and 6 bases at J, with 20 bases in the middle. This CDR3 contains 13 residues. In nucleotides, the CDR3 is TGCAGCATTCGCTGGGGCCCGACGGGCGAGCAGTACTTC. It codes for CSIRWGPTGEQYF.

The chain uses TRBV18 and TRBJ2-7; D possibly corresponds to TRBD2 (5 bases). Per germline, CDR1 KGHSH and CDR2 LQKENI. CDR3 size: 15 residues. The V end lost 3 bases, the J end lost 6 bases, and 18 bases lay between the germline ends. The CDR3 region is CASSPYGPGVGEQYF. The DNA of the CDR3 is TGTGCCAGCTCACCTTACGGACCCGGGGTCGGCGAGCAGTACTTC. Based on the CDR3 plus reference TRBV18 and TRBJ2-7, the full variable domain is NAGVMQNPRHLVRRRGQEARLRCSPMKGHSHVYWYRQLPEEGLKFMVYLQKENIIDESGMPKERFSAEFPKEGPSILRIQQVVRGDSAAYFCASSPYGPGVGEQYFGPGTRLTVT.

DNA of the CDR3: TGTGCCAGCAGTTTAGCGGGAGCGAGGGAGACCCAGTACTTC. Translation gives CASSLAGARETQYF. The V and J genes are TRBV9 and TRBJ2-5; TRBD2 matches at 9 bases. Germline V gene data show CDR1 as SGDLS and CDR2 as YYNGEE. This CDR3 has 14 residues. V was clipped by 5 bases and J by 5 bases; unmatched bases: 7.

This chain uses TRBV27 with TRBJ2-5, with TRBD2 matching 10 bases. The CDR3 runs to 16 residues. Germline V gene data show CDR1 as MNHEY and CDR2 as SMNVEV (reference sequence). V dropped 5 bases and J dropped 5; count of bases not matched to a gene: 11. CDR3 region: CASSPRPAGGPETQYF. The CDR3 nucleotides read TGTGCCAGCAGTCCCCGCCCAGCGGGAGGGCCGGAGACCCAGTACTTC.

As DNA, the CDR3 is TGTGCCAGCACCTTAGGAGCTCCCTCTGGAAACACCATATATTTT. As protein: CASTLGAPSGNTIYF. This chain uses TRBV28 with TRBJ1-3; D is unclear. V lost 7 bases, J lost 0 bases, and 13 bases lay in between. Per germline, CDR1 MDHEN and CDR2 SYDVKM. This CDR3 region has 15 residues.

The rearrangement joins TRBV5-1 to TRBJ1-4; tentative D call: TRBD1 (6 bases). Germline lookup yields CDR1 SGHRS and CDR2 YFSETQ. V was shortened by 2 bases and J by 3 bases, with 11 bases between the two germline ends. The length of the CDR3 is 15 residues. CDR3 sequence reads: CASSFRGVANEKLFF. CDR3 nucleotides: TGCGCCAGCAGCTTCAGGGGTGTAGCTAATGAAAAACTGTTTTTT.

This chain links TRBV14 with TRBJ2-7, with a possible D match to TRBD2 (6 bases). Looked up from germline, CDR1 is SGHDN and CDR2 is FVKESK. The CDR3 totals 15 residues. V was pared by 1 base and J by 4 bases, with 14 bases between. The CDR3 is CASSQGHGRQYEQYF. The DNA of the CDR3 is TGTGCCAGCAGCCAAGGTCACGGGAGACAGTACGAGCAGTACTTC.

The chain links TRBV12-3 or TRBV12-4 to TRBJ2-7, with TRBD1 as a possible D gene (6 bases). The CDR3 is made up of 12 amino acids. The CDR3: CACRGSTDEQYF. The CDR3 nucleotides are TGTGCTTGCAGGGGTAGTACCGACGAGCAGTACTTC.

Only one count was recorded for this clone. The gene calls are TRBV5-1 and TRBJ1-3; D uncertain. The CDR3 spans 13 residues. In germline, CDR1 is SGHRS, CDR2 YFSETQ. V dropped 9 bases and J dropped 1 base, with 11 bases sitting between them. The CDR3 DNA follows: TGCGCCACCCGAGAGGCTTCTGGAAACACCATATATTTT. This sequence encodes CATREASGNTIYF.

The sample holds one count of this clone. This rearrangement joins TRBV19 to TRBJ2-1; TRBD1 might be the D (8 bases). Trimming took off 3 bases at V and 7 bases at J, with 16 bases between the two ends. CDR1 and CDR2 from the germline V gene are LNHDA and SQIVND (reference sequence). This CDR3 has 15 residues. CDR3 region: CASSIFGQGGNEQFF. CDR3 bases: TGTGCCAGTAGTATTTTTGGACAGGGAGGGAATGAGCAGTTCTTC.

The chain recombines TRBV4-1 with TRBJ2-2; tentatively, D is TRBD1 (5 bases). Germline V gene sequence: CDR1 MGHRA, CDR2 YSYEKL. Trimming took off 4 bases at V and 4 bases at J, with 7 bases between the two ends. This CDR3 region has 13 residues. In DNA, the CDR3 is TGCGCCAGCAGCCGGGGCTCCACCGGGGAGCTGTTTTTT. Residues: CASSRGSTGELFF.

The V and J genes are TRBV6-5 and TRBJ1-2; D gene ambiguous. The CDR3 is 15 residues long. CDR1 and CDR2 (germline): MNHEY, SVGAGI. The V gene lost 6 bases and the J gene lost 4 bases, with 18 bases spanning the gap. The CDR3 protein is CASRGGPAGSYGYTF. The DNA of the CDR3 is TGTGCCAGCAGAGGAGGGCCAGCCGGGTCCTATGGCTACACCTTC.

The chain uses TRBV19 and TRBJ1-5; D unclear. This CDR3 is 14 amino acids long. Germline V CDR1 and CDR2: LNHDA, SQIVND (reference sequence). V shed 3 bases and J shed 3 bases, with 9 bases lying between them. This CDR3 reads CASSMAGNNQPQHF. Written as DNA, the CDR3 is TGTGCCAGTAGTATGGCAGGTAACAATCAGCCCCAGCATTTT.

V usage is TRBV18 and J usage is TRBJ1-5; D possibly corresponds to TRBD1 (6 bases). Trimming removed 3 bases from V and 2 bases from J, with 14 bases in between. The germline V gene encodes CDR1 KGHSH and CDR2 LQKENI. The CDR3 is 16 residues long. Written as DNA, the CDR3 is TGTGCCAGCTCACCCCCCCGGGGGGCCGGCAATCAGCCCCAGCATTTT. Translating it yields CASSPPRGAGNQPQHF.

CDR3 loop: CASSQGLGNRHPDTQYF. The CDR3, as DNA: TGCGCCAGCAGCCAGGGACTAGGGAACAGGCATCCAGATACGCAGTATTTT. The chain uses TRBV4-3 and TRBJ2-3, with 8 bases fitting TRBD2. With V trimmed by 3 bases and J by 4 bases, 12 bases remained unmatched. This CDR3 has 17 residues. The germline V gene encodes CDR1 LGHNA and CDR2 YSLEER.